The rows below give T cell receptor beta chains drawn from one sample of a study of blood T cells in healthy people across ages. TCRdb analysed the 5' RACE reads with MiXCR anew, one entry per CDR3 protein. The sample carries roughly 800,000 distinct CDR3 sequences, around a quarter recorded once. A further study also used this sample, focusing on T cells of mothers and their children.

Sequenced: blood. These receptors were collected from a boy aged 10-17 years in good health. Both conserved end residues are part of each CDR3. The order of the fields is V gene, J gene, clone size, D gene, CDR3 DNA, CDR3 protein. D genes are given only for firm matches. Where a row states a size, it is once, few, many or the class of an expanded clone; other rows omit it.

TRBV7-3	TRBJ2-7	NA	TRBD2	TGTGCCAGCAGCTTATTGCCGCCCGGGGAGGGTAACGAGCAGTACTTC	CASSLLPPGEGNEQYF
TRBV19	TRBJ1-1	few	TRBD1	TGTGCCAGCCGCTTGGGACAGGGAGGGCCTGAAGCTTTCTTT	CASRLGQGGPEAFF
TRBV11-2	TRBJ2-7	few	NA	TGTGCCAGCAGCTCACTCTTCCGGACCTACGAGCAGTACTTC	CASSSLFRTYEQYF
TRBV10-3	TRBJ2-5	few	NA	TGTGCCATCAGTGATACGGCGGCAGACCAGTACCAAGAGACCCAGTACTTC	CAISDTAADQYQETQYF
TRBV7-2	TRBJ2-7	few	NA	TGTGCCAGCAGCAGCAAGACTGAGCAGTACTTC	CASSSKTEQYF
TRBV5-1	TRBJ2-5	few	TRBD1	TGCGCCAGCAGCTTGTTTACAGGGGGCCTATTTCAAGAGACCCAGTACTTC	CASSLFTGGLFQETQYF
TRBV6-2/TRBV6-3	TRBJ2-1	NA	TRBD1	TGTGCCAGCAGTTACAGTCGGACAGGGGTCGACAATGAGCAGTTCTTC	CASSYSRTGVDNEQFF
TRBV27	TRBJ2-5	NA	NA	TGTGCCAGCAGTACCCAGGGCGTTACACTTCCTGAGACCCAGTACTTC	CASSTQGVTLPETQYF
TRBV5-1	TRBJ2-3	NA	NA	TGCGCCAGCAGCTTAACTCCGAGGAAAACCTTAGTCACAGATACGCAGTATTTT	CASSLTPRKTLVTDTQYF
TRBV29-1	TRBJ2-7	few	TRBD1	TGCAGCGTTTACATAGGGGATCAGGGGGCTTATTACGAGCAGTACTTC	CSVYIGDQGAYYEQYF
TRBV7-9	TRBJ2-3	NA	NA	TGTGCCAGCAGCTTAGAGCGGAGACGAACAGATACGCAGTATTTT	CASSLERRRTDTQYF
TRBV6-5	TRBJ2-6	few	NA	TGTGCCAGCAGTTACTCGTATGAGGGAATTCTAAGGGGGGCCAACGTCCTGACTTTC	CASSYSYEGILRGANVLTF
TRBV5-1	TRBJ2-7	NA	NA	TGCGCCAGCAGGAGGGGGGACTCCTACGAGCAGTACTTC	CASRRGDSYEQYF
TRBV3-1	TRBJ2-1	NA	TRBD2	TGTGCCAGCAGCCAAGGGGCTAGCGGCGGGGCCAACAATGAGCAGTTCTTC	CASSQGASGGANNEQFF
TRBV5-1	TRBJ2-1	NA	NA	TGCGCCAGCAGCTTACTCCCGGGAAGCTACAATGAGCAGTTCTTC	CASSLLPGSYNEQFF